One TCR beta chain is described in this entry. This sample was included in a study of blood T cell repertoires in COVID-19. Study-level information: The origin of the acute and convalescent COVID-19 samples was the United States, Italy and Spain.

Germline CDR1 reads SQVTM; CDR2 reads ANQGSEA. CDR3 length: 13 amino acids. Trimming removed 7 bases from V and 0 bases from J; junction bases left unmatched: 5. In the original processing: Nucleated cell counts were estimated from reference gene primer amplification. Assay: immunoSEQ multiplex PCR; the TCRdb copy retains only in-frame clones and omits some. The V and J calls and clone size are taken from that table; D and trimming were inferred from the DNA. The repertoire holds about 200,000 clones, 87% seen once, with around a fifth in the top ten. Sequenced sample: peripheral blood. This chain joins TRBV29-1 and TRBJ2-7; 8 nucleotides match TRBD1. This TCR derives from a man aged 60 to 75 with active or convalescent COVID-19. CDR3 sequence (DNA): TGCAGCGCTCGACAGGGGAGCTCCTACGAGCAGTACTTC. Its translation is CSARQGSSYEQYF.